The subject of this entry is one T cell receptor beta chain. The data were taken from a study of blood T cell repertoires in COVID-19. Study-level information: From the United States, Italy and Spain came samples of acute and convalescent COVID-19. Sources were T cells, B-cell-depleted T cells, or PBMCs; the material itself was cDNA or gDNA.

In the study's own analysis: Nucleated cell counts were estimated from reference gene primer amplification. Sequencing was performed with immunoSEQ multiplex PCR; in TCRdb, only in-frame clones are kept and a portion is missing. The DNA gave D and trimming, while V, J and clone size come from that table. The table has about 110,000 clones, 65% to 90% seen once. V lost 2 bases and J 9 bases, leaving 16 bases between the germline ends. This CDR3 region has 13 residues. Per germline, CDR1 GTSNPN and CDR2 SVGIG (reference sequence). The receptor's source is an older woman with acute or convalescent COVID-19. This chain joins TRBV30 and TRBJ2-5; a weak D match, TRBD2 (6 bases). Sequencing was carried out using peripheral blood. CDR3 nucleotides: TGTGCCTGGAGTCTTCCGAGGAGGGATTCCCAGTACTTC. It encodes CAWSLPRRDSQYF.